This TCR beta chain was recorded in a study of blood T cell repertoires in COVID-19 (dated by TCRdb to between 2020 and 2021). For context, the study as a whole: Samples covering the acute and convalescent phases of COVID-19 were provided by collaborators in the United States, Italy and Spain. Where HLA class I and class II types were available, the types were taken from metadata supplied by the sample provider, not from assay-based typing. A de-identified subject ID, COVID-19 status, age in years and sex were almost always included in the sample metadata. Subjects who had been exposed to COVID-19, were actively infected with it, or had recovered from it provided the deeply sampled blood TCRbeta repertoires that made up the dataset. Samples were obtained from the ongoing ImmuneRACE study (first 160 participants) and from over 1,000 subjects provided by 6 global collaborators. The prospective study material was composed of cDNA or gDNA derived from T cells, B-cell-depleted T cells, or PBMCs. The repertoires were released in a freely available public database intended as a resource for research on the immune response to SARS-CoV-2.

As regards this clone: Its antigen target is currently unknown. No quality values exist for individual bases; no much larger clone is one base distant.

What the authors observed across the whole study: How much clinical and demographic metadata was included differed by source and by participant, and the metadata was provided uncurated.

CDR3 length: 11 amino acids, cysteine to phenylalanine. Just CDR3 DNA is preserved here, 33 bases in frame from base 1. V is cut by 6 bases and J by 0 bases, and the space between the germline ends is 6 bases. CDR1 and CDR2 are drawn from the germline V gene (reference sequence): DFQATT, SNEGSKA. Collaborating institutions collected whole blood in K2EDTA tubes following their own protocols. Collaborator samples were shipped for TCRbeta analysis as frozen whole blood, isolated PBMCs, or DNA extracted from either sample type. The immunoSEQ Assay, a bias-controlled multiplex PCR, was used to amplify TCRbeta CDR3 regions from genomic DNA. As for the original processing: Nucleated cell counts per sample were estimated from amplification of reference gene primers within the assay. To quantify the absolute abundance of each unique TCRbeta CDR3 rearrangement, sequence reads were collapsed and filtered. Productive Simpson clonality was computed per sample as the square root of Simpson's diversity index over productive rearrangements. Entries here come from immuneACCESS through TCRdb and include only in-frame sequences with V and J called. Some clones fail to appear in such tables; in the studies checked, an unresolved V gene covers under half of the shortfall, and the cause of the remainder is unknown. Clonal size and the V and J genes are those of that table, whereas D and trimming came from the DNA. The sample profile shows roughly 33,000 clones; almost 80% of them were found once. Clones ranked in the top ten supply around 7% of the sample.

The chain is made from TRBV20-1 and TRBJ2-7; confidence is insufficient to name the D gene. This receptor was taken from a woman in her fifties or sixties with acute or convalescent COVID-19. Input material: peripheral blood. The CDR3 reads CSAQNSYEQYF. The DNA sequence reads TGCAGTGCCCAGAACTCCTACGAGCAGTACTTC.